This T cell receptor (beta chain) was recorded in a study of control samples from healthy donors and cancer patients. CDR1 SGHRS and CDR2 YFSETQ come from the germline V gene. V shed 4 bases and J shed 2 bases, with 12 bases lying between them. The CDR3 extends over 14 amino acids. The method was immunoSEQ multiplex PCR; TCRdb's version includes in-frame clones alone and lacks a portion of them. This table has about 220,000 clones, roughly 94% appearing once. This chain joins TRBV5-1 and TRBJ1-2; perhaps TRBD1 as D (5 bases). Sequenced material: blood. The TCR was taken from a man between 45 and 60 years old in good health. CDR3 coding DNA: TGCGCCAGCAGCCTGGACATAAGGAACTATGGCTACACCTTC. It encodes CASSLDIRNYGYTF. The entire variable domain, with the rest obtained from reference TRBV5-1 and TRBJ1-2, is as follows: KAGVTQTPRYLIKTRGQQVTLSCSPISGHRSVSWYQQTPGQGLQFLFEYFSETQRNKGNFPGRFSGRQFSNSRSEMNVSTLELGDSALYLCASSLDIRNYGYTFGSGTRLTVV.